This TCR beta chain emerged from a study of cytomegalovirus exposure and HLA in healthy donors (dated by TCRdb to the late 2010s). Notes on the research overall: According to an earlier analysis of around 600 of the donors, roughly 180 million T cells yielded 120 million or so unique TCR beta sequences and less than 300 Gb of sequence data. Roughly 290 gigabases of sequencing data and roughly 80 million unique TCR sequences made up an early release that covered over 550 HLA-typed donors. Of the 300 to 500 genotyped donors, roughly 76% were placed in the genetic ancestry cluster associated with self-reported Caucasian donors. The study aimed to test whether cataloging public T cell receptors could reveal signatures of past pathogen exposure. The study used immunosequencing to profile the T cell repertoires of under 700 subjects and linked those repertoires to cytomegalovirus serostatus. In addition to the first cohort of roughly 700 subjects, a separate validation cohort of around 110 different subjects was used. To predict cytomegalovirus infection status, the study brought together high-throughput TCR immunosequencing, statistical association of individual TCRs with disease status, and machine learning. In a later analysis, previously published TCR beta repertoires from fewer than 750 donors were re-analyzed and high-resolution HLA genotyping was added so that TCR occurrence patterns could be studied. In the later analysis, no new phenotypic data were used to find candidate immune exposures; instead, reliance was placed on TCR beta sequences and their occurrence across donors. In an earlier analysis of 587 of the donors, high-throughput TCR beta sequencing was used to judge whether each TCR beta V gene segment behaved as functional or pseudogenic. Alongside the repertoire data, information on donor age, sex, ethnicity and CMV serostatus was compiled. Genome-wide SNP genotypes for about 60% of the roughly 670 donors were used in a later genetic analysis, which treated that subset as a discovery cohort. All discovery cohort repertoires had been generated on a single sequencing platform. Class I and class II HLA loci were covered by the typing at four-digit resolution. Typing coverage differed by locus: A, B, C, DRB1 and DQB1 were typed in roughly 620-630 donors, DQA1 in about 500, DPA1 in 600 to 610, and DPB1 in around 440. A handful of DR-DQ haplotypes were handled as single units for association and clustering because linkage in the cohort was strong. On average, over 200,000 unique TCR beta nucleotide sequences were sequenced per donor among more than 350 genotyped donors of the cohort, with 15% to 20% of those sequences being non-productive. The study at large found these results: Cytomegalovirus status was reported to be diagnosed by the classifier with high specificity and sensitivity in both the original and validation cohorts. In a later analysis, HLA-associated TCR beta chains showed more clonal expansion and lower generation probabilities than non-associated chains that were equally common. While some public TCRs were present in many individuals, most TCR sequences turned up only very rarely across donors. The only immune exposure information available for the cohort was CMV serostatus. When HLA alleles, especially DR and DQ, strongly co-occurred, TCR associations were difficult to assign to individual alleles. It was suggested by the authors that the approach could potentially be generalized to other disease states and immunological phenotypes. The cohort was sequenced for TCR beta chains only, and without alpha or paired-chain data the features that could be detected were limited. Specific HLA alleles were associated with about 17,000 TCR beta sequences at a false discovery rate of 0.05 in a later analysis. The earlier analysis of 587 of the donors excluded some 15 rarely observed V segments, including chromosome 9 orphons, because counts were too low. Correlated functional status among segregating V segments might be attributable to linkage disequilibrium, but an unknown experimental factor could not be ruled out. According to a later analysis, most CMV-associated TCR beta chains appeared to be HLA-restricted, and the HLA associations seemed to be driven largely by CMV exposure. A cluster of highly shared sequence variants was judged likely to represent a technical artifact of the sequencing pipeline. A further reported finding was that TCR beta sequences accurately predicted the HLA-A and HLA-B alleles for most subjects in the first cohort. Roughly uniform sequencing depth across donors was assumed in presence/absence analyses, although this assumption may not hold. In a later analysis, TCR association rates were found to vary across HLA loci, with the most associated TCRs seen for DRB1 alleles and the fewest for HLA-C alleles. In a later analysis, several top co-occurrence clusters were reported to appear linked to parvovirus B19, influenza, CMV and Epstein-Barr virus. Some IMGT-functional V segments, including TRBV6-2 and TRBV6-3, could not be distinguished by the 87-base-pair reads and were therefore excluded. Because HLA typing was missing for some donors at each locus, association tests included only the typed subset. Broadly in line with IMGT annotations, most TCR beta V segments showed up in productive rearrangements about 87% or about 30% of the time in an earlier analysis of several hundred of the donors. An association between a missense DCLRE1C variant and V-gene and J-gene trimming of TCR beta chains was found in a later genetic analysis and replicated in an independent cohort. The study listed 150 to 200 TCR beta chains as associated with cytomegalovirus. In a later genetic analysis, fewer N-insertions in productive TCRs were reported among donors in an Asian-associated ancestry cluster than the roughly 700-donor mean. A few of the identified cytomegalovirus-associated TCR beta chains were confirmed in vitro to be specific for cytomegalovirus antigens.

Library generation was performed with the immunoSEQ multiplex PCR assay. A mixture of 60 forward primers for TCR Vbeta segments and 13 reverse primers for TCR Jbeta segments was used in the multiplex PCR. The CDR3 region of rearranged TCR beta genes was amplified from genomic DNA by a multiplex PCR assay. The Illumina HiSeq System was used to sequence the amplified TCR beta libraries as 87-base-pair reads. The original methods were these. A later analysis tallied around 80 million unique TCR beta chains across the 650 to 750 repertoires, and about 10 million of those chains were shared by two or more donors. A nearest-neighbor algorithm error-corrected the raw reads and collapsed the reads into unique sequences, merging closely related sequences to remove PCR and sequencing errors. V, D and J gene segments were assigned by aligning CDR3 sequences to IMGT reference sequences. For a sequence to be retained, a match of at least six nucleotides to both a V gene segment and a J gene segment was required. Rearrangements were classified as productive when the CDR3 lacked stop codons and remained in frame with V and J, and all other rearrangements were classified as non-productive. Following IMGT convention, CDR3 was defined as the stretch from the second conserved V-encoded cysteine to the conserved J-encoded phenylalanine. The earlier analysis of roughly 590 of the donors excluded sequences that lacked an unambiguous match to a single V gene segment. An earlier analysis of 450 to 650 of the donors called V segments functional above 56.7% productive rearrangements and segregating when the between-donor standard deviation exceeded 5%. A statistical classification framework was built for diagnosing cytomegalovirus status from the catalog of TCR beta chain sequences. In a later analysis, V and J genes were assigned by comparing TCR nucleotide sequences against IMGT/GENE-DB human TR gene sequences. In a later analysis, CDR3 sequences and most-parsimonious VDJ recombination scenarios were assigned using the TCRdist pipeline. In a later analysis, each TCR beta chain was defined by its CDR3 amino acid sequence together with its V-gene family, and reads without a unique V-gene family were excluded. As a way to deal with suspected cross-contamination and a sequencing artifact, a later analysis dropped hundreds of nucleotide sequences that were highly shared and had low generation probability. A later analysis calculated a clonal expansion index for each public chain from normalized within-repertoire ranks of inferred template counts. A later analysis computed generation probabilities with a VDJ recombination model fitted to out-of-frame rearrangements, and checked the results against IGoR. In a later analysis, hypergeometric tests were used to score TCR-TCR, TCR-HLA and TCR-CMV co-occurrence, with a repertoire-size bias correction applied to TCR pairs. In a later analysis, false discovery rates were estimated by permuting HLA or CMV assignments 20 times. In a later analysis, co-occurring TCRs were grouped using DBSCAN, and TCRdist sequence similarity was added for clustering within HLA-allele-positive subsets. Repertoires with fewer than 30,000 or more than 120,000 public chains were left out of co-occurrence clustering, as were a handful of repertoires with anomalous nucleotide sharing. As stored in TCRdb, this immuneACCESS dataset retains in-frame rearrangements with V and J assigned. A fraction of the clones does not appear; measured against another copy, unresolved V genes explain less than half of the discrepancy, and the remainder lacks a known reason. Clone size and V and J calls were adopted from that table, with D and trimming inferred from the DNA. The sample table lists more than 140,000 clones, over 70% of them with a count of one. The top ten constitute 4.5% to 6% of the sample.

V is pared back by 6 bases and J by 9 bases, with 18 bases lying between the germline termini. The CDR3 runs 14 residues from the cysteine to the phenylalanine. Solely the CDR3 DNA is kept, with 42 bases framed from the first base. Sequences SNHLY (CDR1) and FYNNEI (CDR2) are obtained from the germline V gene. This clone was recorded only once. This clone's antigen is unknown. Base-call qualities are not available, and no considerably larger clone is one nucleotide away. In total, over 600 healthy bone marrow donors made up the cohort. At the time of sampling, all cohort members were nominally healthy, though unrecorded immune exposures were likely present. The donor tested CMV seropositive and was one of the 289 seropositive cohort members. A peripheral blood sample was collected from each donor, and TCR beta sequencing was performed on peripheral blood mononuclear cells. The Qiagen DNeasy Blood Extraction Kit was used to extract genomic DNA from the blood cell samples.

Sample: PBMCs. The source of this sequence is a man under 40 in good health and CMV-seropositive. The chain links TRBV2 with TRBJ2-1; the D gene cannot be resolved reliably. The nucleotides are TGTGCCAGCAGCCTAAACTCCGGGTTTTTTGAGCAGTTCTTC. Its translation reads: CASSLNSGFFEQFF.